The rows below give T cell receptor beta chains drawn from one sample of a study of cytomegalovirus exposure and HLA in healthy donors. Assay: immunoSEQ multiplex PCR; the TCRdb copy retains only in-frame clones and omits some. The top ten clones hold approximately 2% of a sample with more than 90,000 clones, 60% to 75% of them seen once. The sample consisted of PBMCs. The receptors originated from a middle-aged woman in good health and CMV-seronegative. CDR3s include the opening cysteine and the closing phenylalanine or tryptophan. Fields, in order: J gene, V gene, D gene, CDR3 DNA, CDR3 protein. D genes are given only for firm matches.

j_gene: TRBJ2-1; v_gene: TRBV6-8; d_gene: NA; CDR3nt: TGTGCCAGCAGTTACCCAGTAAATGAGCAGTTCTTC; CDR3aa: CASSYPVNEQFF
j_gene: TRBJ1-3; v_gene: TRBV7-9; d_gene: NA; CDR3nt: TGTGCCAGCAGCTTAGTCTACTCTGGAAACACCATATATTTT; CDR3aa: CASSLVYSGNTIYF
j_gene: TRBJ1-2; v_gene: TRBV6-5; d_gene: TRBD1; CDR3nt: TGTGCCAGCAGCATCGGACAGGGATACGGCTACACCTTC; CDR3aa: CASSIGQGYGYTF
j_gene: TRBJ2-3; v_gene: TRBV27; d_gene: TRBD2; CDR3nt: TGTGCCAGCAGTGTCCGCAGGGGACTAGCAGATACGCAGTATTTT; CDR3aa: CASSVRRGLADTQYF
j_gene: TRBJ1-4; v_gene: TRBV10-2; d_gene: TRBD1; CDR3nt: TGCGCCAGCAGTGTAGGACAGGGAGATGAAAAACTGTTTTTT; CDR3aa: CASSVGQGDEKLFF
j_gene: TRBJ2-2; v_gene: TRBV11-2; d_gene: TRBD2; CDR3nt: TGTGCCAGCAGCTTAGTCGGACTAGCGGTCGGGGGGTCCGGGGAGCTGTTTTTT; CDR3aa: CASSLVGLAVGGSGELFF
j_gene: TRBJ2-2; v_gene: TRBV27; d_gene: NA; CDR3nt: TGTGCCAGCAGTTTTAATCCCGGGGAGCTGTTTTTT; CDR3aa: CASSFNPGELFF
j_gene: TRBJ1-5; v_gene: TRBV2; d_gene: TRBD1; CDR3nt: TGTGCCAGCAGTCGGGACAGGGGAGGCAATCAGCCCCAGCATTTT; CDR3aa: CASSRDRGGNQPQHF
j_gene: TRBJ1-4; v_gene: TRBV7-2; d_gene: NA; CDR3nt: TGTGCCAGCAGCGTTAATCGACAGTTCCTGTTTTTT; CDR3aa: CASSVNRQFLFF
j_gene: TRBJ2-7; v_gene: TRBV30; d_gene: TRBD1; CDR3nt: TGTGCCTGGGAGAAGACAGGGGCATCCTACGAGCAGTACTTC; CDR3aa: CAWEKTGASYEQYF
j_gene: TRBJ2-1; v_gene: TRBV9; d_gene: NA; CDR3nt: TGTGCCAGCAGCGTAGGGACTACCCGTGATGAGCAGTTCTTC; CDR3aa: CASSVGTTRDEQFF
j_gene: TRBJ2-5; v_gene: TRBV28; d_gene: TRBD1; CDR3nt: TGTGCCAGCAGTCTATGGGACAGTCAAGAGACCCAGTACTTC; CDR3aa: CASSLWDSQETQYF